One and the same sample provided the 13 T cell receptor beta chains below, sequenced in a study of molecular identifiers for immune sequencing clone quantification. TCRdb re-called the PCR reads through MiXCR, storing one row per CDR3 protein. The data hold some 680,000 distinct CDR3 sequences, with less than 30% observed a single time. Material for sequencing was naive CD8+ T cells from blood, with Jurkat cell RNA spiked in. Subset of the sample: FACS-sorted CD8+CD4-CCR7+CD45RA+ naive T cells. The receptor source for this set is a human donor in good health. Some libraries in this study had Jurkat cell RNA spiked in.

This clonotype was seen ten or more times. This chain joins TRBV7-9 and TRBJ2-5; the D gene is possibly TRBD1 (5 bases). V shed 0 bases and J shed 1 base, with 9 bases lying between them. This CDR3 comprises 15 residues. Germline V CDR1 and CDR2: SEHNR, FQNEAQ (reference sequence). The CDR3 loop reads CASSLAVGPQETQYF. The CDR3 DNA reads TGTGCCAGCAGCTTAGCTGTGGGGCCCCAAGAGACCCAGTACTTC.

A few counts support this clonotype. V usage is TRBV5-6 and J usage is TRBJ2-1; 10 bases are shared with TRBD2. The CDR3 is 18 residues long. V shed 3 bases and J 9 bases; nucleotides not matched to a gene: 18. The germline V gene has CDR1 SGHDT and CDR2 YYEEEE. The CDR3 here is CASSYTPNLAGVKGEQFF. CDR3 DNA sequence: TGTGCCAGCAGCTATACCCCGAACCTAGCGGGAGTGAAAGGTGAGCAGTTCTTC.

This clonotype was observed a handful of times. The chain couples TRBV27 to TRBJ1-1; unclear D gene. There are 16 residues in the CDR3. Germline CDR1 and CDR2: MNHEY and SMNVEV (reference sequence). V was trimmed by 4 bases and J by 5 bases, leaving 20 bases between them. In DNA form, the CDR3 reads TGTGCCAGCAGTTATATCCCGGGCGCGGCAGGAACTGAAGCTTTCTTT. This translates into CASSYIPGAAGTEAFF.

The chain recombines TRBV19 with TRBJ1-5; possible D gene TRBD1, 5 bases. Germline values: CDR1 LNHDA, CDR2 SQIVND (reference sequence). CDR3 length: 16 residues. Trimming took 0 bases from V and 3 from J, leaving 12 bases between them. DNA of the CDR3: TGTGCCAGTAGTATAGATAGTTCGGGACCCAATCAGCCCCAGCATTTT. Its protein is CASSIDSSGPNQPQHF.

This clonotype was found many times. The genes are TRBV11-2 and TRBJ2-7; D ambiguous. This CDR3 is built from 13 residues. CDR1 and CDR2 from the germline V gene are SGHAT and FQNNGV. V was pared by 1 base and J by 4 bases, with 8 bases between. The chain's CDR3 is CASSLGSRYEQYF. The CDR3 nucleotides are TGTGCCAGCAGCTTAGGGTCCAGGTACGAGCAGTACTTC.

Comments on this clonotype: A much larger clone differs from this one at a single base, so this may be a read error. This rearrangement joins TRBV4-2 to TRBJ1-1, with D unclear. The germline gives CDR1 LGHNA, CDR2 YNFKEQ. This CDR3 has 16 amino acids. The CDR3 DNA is TGTGCCAGCAGCCAAGAGCCAGTAACCATGAACACTGATGCTTTCTTT. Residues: CASSQEPVTMNTDAFF.

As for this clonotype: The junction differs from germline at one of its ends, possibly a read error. In DNA, the CDR3 is TGTGCCAGCGGTTACTCGACAGGTCGACAAGAGACCCAGTACTTC. Translating gives CASGYSTGRQETQYF. This rearrangement joins TRBV6-6 to TRBJ2-5; D is perhaps TRBD1 (6 bases). This CDR3 comprises 15 residues. In germline, CDR1 is MNHNY, CDR2 SVGAGI (reference sequence).

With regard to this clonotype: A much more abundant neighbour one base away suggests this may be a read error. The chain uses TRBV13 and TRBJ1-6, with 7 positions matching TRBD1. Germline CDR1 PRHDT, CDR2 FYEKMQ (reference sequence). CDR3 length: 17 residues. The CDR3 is CASSLWADRSYNSLLHF. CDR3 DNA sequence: TGTGCCAGCAGCTTATGGGCGGACAGGAGCTATAATTCACTCCTCCACTTT.

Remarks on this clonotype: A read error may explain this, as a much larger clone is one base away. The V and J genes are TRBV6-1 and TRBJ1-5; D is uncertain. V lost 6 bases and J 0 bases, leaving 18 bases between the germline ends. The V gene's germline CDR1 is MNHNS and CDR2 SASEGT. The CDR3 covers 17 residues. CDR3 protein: CASSQHTGLSSNQPQHF. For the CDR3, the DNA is TGTGCCAGCAGCCAACACACCGGGCTGTCTAGCAATCAGCCCCAGCATTTT.

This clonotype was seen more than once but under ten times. For the CDR3, the DNA is TGTGCCAGTAGTATGGGACAATTCACCGGGGAGCTGTTTTTT. This sequence encodes CASSMGQFTGELFF. The chain recombines TRBV19 with TRBJ2-2, with D tentatively TRBD1 (6 bases). The germline V and J ends were trimmed by 3 bases and 4 bases, with 9 bases remaining between them. Per germline, CDR1 LNHDA and CDR2 SQIVND (reference sequence). The CDR3 spans 14 residues.

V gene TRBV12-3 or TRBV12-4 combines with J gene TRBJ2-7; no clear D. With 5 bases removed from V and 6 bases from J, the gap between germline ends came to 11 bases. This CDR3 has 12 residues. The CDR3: CASSSPSSEQYF. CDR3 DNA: TGTGCCAGCAGTAGTCCCAGCTCCGAGCAGTACTTC.

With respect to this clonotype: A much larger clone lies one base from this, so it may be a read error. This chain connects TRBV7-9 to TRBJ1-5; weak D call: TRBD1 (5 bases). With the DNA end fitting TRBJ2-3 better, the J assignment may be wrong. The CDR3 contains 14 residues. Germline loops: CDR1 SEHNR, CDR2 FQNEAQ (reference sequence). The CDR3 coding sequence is TGTGCCAGCAGCTTAGACAGGATCAATCAGCCCCAGTATTTT. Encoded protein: CASSLDRINQPQYF.

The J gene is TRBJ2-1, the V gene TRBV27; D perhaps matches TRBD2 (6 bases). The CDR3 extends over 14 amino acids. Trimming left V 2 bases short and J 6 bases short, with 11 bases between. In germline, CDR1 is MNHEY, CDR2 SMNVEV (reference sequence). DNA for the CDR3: TGTGCCAGCAGTTTAAACGGAGGGTTCAATGAGCAGTTCTTC. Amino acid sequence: CASSLNGGFNEQFF.